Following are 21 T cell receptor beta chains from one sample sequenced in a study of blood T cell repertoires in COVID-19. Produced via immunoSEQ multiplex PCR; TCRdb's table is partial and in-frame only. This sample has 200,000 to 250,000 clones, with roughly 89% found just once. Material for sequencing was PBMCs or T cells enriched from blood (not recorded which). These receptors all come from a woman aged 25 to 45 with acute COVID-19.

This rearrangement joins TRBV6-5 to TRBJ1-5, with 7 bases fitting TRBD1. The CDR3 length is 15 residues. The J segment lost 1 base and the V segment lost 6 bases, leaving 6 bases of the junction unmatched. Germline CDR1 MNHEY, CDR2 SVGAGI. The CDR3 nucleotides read TGTGCCAGCAGACTGACAGGGCTGAGCAATCAGCCCCAGCATTTT. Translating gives CASRLTGLSNQPQHF.

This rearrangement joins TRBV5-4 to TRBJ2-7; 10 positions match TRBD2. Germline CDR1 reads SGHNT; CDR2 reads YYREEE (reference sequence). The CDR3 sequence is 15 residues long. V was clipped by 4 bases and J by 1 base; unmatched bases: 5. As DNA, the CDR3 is TGTGCCAGCAGCACCCTAGCGGGGGCGTCCTACGAGCAGTACTTC. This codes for CASSTLAGASYEQYF.

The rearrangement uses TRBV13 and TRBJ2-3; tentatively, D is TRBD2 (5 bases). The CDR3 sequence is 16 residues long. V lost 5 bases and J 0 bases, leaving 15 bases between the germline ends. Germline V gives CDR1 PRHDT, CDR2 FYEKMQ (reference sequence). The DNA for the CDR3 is TGTGCCAGCAGCCCGGGGTTTGTGGCTAGCACAGATACGCAGTATTTT. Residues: CASSPGFVASTDTQYF.

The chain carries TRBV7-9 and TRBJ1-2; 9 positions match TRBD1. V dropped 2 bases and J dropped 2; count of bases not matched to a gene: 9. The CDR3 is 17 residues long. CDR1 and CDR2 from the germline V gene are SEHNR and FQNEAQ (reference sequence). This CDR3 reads CASSLFGQGKSNYGYTF. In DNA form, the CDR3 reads TGTGCCAGCAGCTTATTCGGACAGGGGAAGTCCAACTATGGCTACACCTTC.

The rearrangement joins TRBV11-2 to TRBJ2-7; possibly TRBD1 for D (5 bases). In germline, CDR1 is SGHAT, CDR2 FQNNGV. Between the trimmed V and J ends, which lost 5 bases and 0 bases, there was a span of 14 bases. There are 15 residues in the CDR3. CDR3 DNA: TGTGCCAGCAGCCAGGGCCCGGAGAGCTCCTACGAGCAGTACTTC. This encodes CASSQGPESSYEQYF.

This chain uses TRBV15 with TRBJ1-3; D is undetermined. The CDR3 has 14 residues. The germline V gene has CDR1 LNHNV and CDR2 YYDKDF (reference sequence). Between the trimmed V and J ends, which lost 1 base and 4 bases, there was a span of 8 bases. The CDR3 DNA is TGTGCCACCAGCAGAGGAGGATACGGAAACACCATATATTTT. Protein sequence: CATSRGGYGNTIYF.

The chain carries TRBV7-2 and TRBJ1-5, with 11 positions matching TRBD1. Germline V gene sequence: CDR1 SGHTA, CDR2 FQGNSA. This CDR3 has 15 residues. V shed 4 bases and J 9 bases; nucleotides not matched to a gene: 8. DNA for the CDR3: TGTGCCAGCAGCTCGGCCGGGGACAGGGGGTTGCCCCAGCATTTT. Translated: CASSSAGDRGLPQHF. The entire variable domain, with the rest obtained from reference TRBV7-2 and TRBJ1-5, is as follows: GAGVSQSPSNKVTEKGKDVELRCDPISGHTALYWYRQSLGQGLEFLIYFQGNSAPDKSGLPSDRFSAERTGGSVSTLTIQRTQQEDSAVYLCASSSAGDRGLPQHFGDGTRLSIL.

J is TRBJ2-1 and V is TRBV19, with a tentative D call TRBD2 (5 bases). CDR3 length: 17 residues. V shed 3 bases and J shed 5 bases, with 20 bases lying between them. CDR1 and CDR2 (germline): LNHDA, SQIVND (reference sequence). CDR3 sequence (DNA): TGTGCCAGTAGTATGGGCGGAAGGGAGAGTTTCAACAATGAGCAGTTCTTC. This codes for CASSMGGRESFNNEQFF. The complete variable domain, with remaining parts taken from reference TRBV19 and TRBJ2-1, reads DGGITQSPKYLFRKEGQNVTLSCEQNLNHDAMYWYRQDPGQGLRLIYYSQIVNDFQKGDIAEGYSVSREKKESFPLTVTSAQKNPTAFYLCASSMGGRESFNNEQFFGPGTRLTVL.

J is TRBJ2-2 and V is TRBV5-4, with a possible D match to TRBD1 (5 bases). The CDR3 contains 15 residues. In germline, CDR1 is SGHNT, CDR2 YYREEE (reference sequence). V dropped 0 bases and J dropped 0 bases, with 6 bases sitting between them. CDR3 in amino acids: CASSLGQTNTGELFF. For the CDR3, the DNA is TGTGCCAGCAGCTTGGGACAGACGAACACCGGGGAGCTGTTTTTT.

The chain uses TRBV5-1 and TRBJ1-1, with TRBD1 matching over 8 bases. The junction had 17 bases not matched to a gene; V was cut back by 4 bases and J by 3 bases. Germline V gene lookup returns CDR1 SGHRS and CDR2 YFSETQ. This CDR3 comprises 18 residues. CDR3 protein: CASSLGPTGGVRYTEAFF. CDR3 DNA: TGCGCCAGCAGCCTAGGGCCCACAGGGGGAGTTAGGTACACTGAAGCTTTCTTT. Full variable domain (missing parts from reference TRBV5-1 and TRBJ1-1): KAGVTQTPRYLIKTRGQQVTLSCSPISGHRSVSWYQQTPGQGLQFLFEYFSETQRNKGNFPGRFSGRQFSNSRSEMNVSTLELGDSALYLCASSLGPTGGVRYTEAFFGQGTRLTVV.

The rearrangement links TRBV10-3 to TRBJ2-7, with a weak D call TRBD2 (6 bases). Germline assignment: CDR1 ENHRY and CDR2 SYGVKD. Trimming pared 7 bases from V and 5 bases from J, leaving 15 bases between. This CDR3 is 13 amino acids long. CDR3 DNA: TGTGCCATCACCGACCTTGGGGGGAACGAGCAGTACTTC. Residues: CAITDLGGNEQYF.

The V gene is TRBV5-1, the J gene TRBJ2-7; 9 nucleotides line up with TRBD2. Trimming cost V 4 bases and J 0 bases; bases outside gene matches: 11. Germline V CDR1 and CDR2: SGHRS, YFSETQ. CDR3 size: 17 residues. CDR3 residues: CASSRNKSGGISYEQYF. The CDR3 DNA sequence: TGCGCCAGCAGCAGAAACAAAAGCGGGGGGATCTCCTACGAGCAGTACTTC.

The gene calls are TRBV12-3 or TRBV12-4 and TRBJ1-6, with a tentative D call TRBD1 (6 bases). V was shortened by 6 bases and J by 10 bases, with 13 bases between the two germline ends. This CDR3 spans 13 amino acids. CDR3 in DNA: TGTGCCAGCAGAAGGACAGTCCAATCACCCCTCCACTTT. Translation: CASRRTVQSPLHF.

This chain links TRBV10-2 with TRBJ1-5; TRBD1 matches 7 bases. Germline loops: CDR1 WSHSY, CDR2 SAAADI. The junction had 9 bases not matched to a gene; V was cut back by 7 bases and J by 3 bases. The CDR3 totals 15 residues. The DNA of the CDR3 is TGCGCCAGCAAAGGACAGGCGGAAGACAATCAGCCCCAGCATTTT. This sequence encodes CASKGQAEDNQPQHF.

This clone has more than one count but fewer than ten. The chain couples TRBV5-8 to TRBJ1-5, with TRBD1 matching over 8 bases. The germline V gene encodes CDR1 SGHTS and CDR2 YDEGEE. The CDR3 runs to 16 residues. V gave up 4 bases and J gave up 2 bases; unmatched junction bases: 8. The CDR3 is CASSPETGVGNQPQHF. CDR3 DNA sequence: TGTGCCAGCAGCCCAGAGACAGGGGTTGGCAATCAGCCCCAGCATTTT.

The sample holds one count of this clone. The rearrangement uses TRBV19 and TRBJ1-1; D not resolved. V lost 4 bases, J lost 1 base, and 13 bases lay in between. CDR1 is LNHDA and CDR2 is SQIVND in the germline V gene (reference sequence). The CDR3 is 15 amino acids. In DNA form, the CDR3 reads TGTGCCAGTAGTAAAATGGTGACAACGAACACTGAAGCTTTCTTT. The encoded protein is CASSKMVTTNTEAFF. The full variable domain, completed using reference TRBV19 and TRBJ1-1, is DGGITQSPKYLFRKEGQNVTLSCEQNLNHDAMYWYRQDPGQGLRLIYYSQIVNDFQKGDIAEGYSVSREKKESFPLTVTSAQKNPTAFYLCASSKMVTTNTEAFFGQGTRLTVV.

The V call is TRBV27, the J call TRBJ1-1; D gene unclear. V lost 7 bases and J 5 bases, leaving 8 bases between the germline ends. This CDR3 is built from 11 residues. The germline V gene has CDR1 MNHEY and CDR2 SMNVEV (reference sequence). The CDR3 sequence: CASIFSTEAFF. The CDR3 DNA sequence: TGTGCCAGCATATTTAGTACTGAAGCTTTCTTT.

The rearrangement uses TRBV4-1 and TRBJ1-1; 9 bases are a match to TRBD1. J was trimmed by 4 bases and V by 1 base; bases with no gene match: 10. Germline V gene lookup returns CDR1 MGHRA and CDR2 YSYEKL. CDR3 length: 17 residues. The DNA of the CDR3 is TGCGCCAGCAGCCAAGTTGGGACAGGGTTGCGCTTCACTGAAGCTTTCTTT. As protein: CASSQVGTGLRFTEAFF.

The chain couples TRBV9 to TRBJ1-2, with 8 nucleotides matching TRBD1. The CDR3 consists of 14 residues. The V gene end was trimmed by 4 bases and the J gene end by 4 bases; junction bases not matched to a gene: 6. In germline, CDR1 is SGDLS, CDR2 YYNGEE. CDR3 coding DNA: TGTGCCAGCAGCCCTTCAGGGGGCGCCTATGGCTACACCTTC. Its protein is CASSPSGGAYGYTF. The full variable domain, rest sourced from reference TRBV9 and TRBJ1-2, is DSGVTQTPKHLITATGQRVTLRCSPRSGDLSVYWYQQSLDQGLQFLIQYYNGEERAKGNILERFSAQQFPDLHSELNLSSLELGDSALYFCASSPSGGAYGYTFGSGTRLTVV.

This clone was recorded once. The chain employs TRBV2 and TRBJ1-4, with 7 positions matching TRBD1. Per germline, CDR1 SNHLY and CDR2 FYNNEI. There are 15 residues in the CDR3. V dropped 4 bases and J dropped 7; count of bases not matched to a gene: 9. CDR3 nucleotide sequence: TGTGCCAGCAGTGCCCTGACAGGGATGAGTGAAAAACTGTTTTTT. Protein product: CASSALTGMSEKLFF.

CDR3 nucleotides: TGTGCCAGCAGTTCCGGGACACCAGGGGCCGGGGAGCTGTTTTTT. It is translated as CASSSGTPGAGELFF. The chain is built from TRBV6-5 and TRBJ2-2, with D possibly matching TRBD1 (6 bases). CDR3 length equals 15 residues. CDR1 MNHEY and CDR2 SVGAGI come from the germline V gene. V lost 4 bases and J 6 bases, leaving 15 bases between the germline ends.